The 5 T cell receptor beta chains presented below share a single source sample, sequenced in a study of T cell changes during pregnancy in multiple sclerosis. Generated by immunoSEQ multiplex PCR, the TCRdb table keeps only in-frame clones and is missing some. Of around 100,000 clones detected, 80% to 95% appear once; the ten largest clones hold 1.5%. The source was peripheral blood, collected in the third trimester of pregnancy. Source of these receptors: a female donor with multiple sclerosis, enrolled in a pregnancy study.

As DNA, the CDR3 is TGTGCTAGTGGTTTGGACGGGGGGGGGACTAAGAACACTGAAGCTTTCTTT. This translates into CASGLDGGGTKNTEAFF. The rearrangement uses TRBV12-5 and TRBJ1-1; maybe TRBD1 (5 bases). This CDR3 comprises 17 residues. The germline gives CDR1 LGHNT, CDR2 FRNRAP. V was shortened by 1 base and J by 1 base, with 16 bases between the two germline ends.

The rearrangement uses TRBV28 and TRBJ2-7; the D is unclear. The CDR3 runs to 12 residues. CDR1 and CDR2 (germline): MDHEN, SYDVKM. The V gene lost 4 bases and the J gene lost 3 bases, with 7 bases spanning the gap. Written as DNA, the CDR3 is TGTGCCAGCAGTTCCGTCCTCTACGAGCAGTACTTC. Its protein product is CASSSVLYEQYF.

The rearrangement uses TRBV30 and TRBJ2-1, with D perhaps matching TRBD1 (5 bases). The germline V and J ends were trimmed by 4 bases and 4 bases, with 14 bases remaining between them. Germline CDR1 GTSNPN, CDR2 SVGIG (reference sequence). This CDR3 spans 14 amino acids. The CDR3 coding sequence is TGTGCCTGGATTCCGCAGGGCTTATACAATGAGCAGTTCTTC. Translated, it gives CAWIPQGLYNEQFF.

The rearrangement joins TRBV5-1 to TRBJ1-4; the match to TRBD1 covers 7 bases. The CDR3 consists of 15 residues. Looked up from germline, CDR1 is SGHRS and CDR2 is YFSETQ. The V gene end was trimmed by 4 bases and the J gene end by 6 bases; junction bases not matched to a gene: 9. The DNA for the CDR3 is TGCGCCAGCAGCGATCTGACAGGGATGGATGAAAAACTGTTTTTT. Its protein product is CASSDLTGMDEKLFF.

This chain joins TRBV10-3 and TRBJ1-6; D uncertain. The V and J ends lost 0 bases and 7 bases respectively, with 4 bases between them. There are 13 residues in the CDR3. Germline CDR1 is ENHRY and CDR2 is SYGVKD. The CDR3 DNA reads TGTGCCATCAGTGAGTCGAGGAATTCACCCCTCCACTTT. Amino acids: CAISESRNSPLHF.